This TCR beta chain was profiled in a study of T-cell memory formation after mild COVID-19. The CDR3 sequence is 13 residues long. V was shortened by 0 bases and J by 9 bases, with 8 bases between the two germline ends. CDR1 SGHDN and CDR2 FVKESK come from the germline V gene. MiXCR, applied by TCRdb to the 5' RACE reads, yields one record per CDR3 protein. The sample lists a few hundred thousand distinct CDR3 sequences; roughly 16% were seen once. This sequence joins TRBV14 and TRBJ2-2; no definite D call. Input material: PBMCs or a T cell subset sorted from them (not recorded which). The sequence derives from a man in his late teens or twenties who had mild COVID-19 (a few samples of this study predate the infection). Cell type and time point are not known. CDR3: CASSQEGSRELFF. Written as DNA, the CDR3 is TGTGCCAGCAGCCAAGAGGGTTCCAGGGAGCTGTTTTTT.